The 27 T cell receptor beta chains given below trace back to one sample, sequenced in a study of siplizumab effects on memory and regulatory T cells. TCRdb's table, derived via immunoSEQ multiplex PCR, lists solely in-frame clones and lacks some. The repertoire holds more than 95,000 clones, nearly 95% seen once, with 0.62% in the top ten. Sequencing used Tregs sorted from blood. Source of these receptors: a human donor in good health.

The J gene is TRBJ2-3, the V gene TRBV5-1; D gene ambiguous. CDR3 size: 12 residues. Germline CDR1 SGHRS, CDR2 YFSETQ. Trimming took off 0 bases at V and 7 bases at J, with 6 bases between the two ends. For the CDR3, the DNA is TGCGCCAGCAGCTTGGAAAGCTATACGCAGTATTTT. Its translation is CASSLESYTQYF.

V usage is TRBV7-9 and J usage is TRBJ2-3; maybe TRBD1 (5 bases). This CDR3 is built from 11 residues. Germline lookup yields CDR1 SEHNR and CDR2 FQNEAQ (reference sequence). The V and J ends lost 4 bases and 8 bases respectively, with 7 bases between them. CDR3 nucleotides: TGTGCCAGCAGCTACCAGGGTACGCAGTATTTT. It translates to CASSYQGTQYF.

V and J are TRBV4-2 and TRBJ2-3; 9 positions agree with TRBD1. Trimming cost V 3 bases and J 4 bases; bases outside gene matches: 8. In germline, CDR1 is LGHNA, CDR2 YNFKEQ. This CDR3 has 16 residues. The CDR3 here is CASSQNRGLEADTQYF. The CDR3 DNA follows: TGTGCCAGCAGCCAGAACAGGGGGCTGGAGGCAGATACGCAGTATTTT.

The chain couples TRBV19 to TRBJ2-4; weak D call: TRBD1 (6 bases). The germline V gene encodes CDR1 LNHDA and CDR2 SQIVND (reference sequence). V was cut by 2 bases and J by 1 base, with 9 bases left in between. The CDR3 contains 15 residues. CDR3: CASSITQGAKNIQYF. DNA of the CDR3: TGTGCCAGTAGTATAACTCAGGGGGCCAAAAACATTCAGTACTTC.

V is TRBV7-6 and J is TRBJ1-6, with a tentative D call TRBD1 (6 bases). Per germline, CDR1 SGHVS and CDR2 FNYEAQ. The germline V and J ends were trimmed by 5 bases and 0 bases, with 11 bases remaining between them. The CDR3 sequence is 16 residues long. The CDR3, as DNA: TGTGCCAGCAGCGCCATGGACAGCTCCTATAATTCACCCCTCCACTTT. Translation gives CASSAMDSSYNSPLHF.

The chain links TRBV5-1 to TRBJ1-3, with unresolved D. Germline loops: CDR1 SGHRS, CDR2 YFSETQ. Trimming left V 1 base short and J 0 bases short, with 17 bases between. CDR3 length equals 18 residues. The CDR3 nucleotides read TGCGCCAGCAGCTTGACTTGGGCGGACCATCCCTCTGGAAACACCATATATTTT. Protein sequence: CASSLTWADHPSGNTIYF.

This sequence joins TRBV5-4 and TRBJ1-3, with TRBD1 as a possible D gene (6 bases). Germline assignment: CDR1 SGHNT and CDR2 YYREEE (reference sequence). This CDR3 has 16 amino acids. V shed 5 bases and J shed 0 bases, with 15 bases lying between them. The CDR3 protein is CASSRGPGSSGNTIYF. CDR3 DNA sequence: TGTGCCAGCAGTCGGGGGCCGGGAAGCTCTGGAAACACCATATATTTT.

The chain links TRBV15 to TRBJ1-4, with D perhaps matching TRBD1 (5 bases). The CDR3 sequence is 15 residues long. Per germline, CDR1 LNHNV and CDR2 YYDKDF (reference sequence). V lost 1 base and J lost 5, with 11 bases in between. The CDR3 sequence is CATSRVGGPNEKLFF. Written as DNA, the CDR3 is TGTGCCACCAGCAGAGTTGGGGGACCCAATGAAAAACTGTTTTTT.

The gene calls are TRBV7-3 and TRBJ2-3; 14 bases are shared with TRBD2. Per the germline V gene, CDR1 is SGHTA and CDR2 is FQGTGA. Trimming at V came to 4 bases and at J to 6 bases, leaving 12 bases not matched to a gene. CDR3 size: 18 residues. The CDR3 DNA reads TGTGCCAGCAGCTCCCCTCGGACTAGCGGGGGGCCCATGGATACGCAGTATTTT. Translation gives CASSSPRTSGGPMDTQYF.

CDR3: CASSPFGSDYGYTF. The DNA of the CDR3 is TGTGCCAGCAGCCCATTCGGTTCCGACTATGGCTACACCTTC. This chain uses TRBV7-9 with TRBJ1-2; the D is unclear. Germline loops: CDR1 SEHNR, CDR2 FQNEAQ (reference sequence). The CDR3 contains 14 residues. Trimming took 5 bases from V and 3 from J, leaving 13 bases between them. Filled out from reference TRBV7-9 and TRBJ1-2, the complete variable domain reads DTGVSQNPRHKITKRGQNVTFRCDPISEHNRLYWYRQTLGQGPEFLTYFQNEAQLEKSRLLSDRFSAERPKGSFSTLEIQRTEQGDSAMYLCASSPFGSDYGYTFGSGTRLTVV.

This chain links TRBV19 with TRBJ2-5; D unclear. CDR1 and CDR2 (germline): LNHDA, SQIVND (reference sequence). The CDR3 extends over 13 amino acids. The V end lost 2 bases, the J end lost 4 bases, and 8 bases lay between the germline ends. The DNA for the CDR3 is TGTGCCAGTAGTATAAGGTTCGGAGAGACCCAGTACTTC. Its protein is CASSIRFGETQYF.

The V gene is TRBV7-3, the J gene TRBJ1-1; a weak D match, TRBD1 (6 bases). The CDR3 loop spans 13 amino acids. V shed 5 bases and J shed 8 bases, with 15 bases lying between them. Germline loops: CDR1 SGHTA, CDR2 FQGTGA. The CDR3 DNA follows: TGTGCCAGCAGCGCCAATAACAGGGACGAAGCTTTCTTT. Translating gives CASSANNRDEAFF.

The V and J genes are TRBV7-2 and TRBJ2-7; unclear D gene. Germline V gene sequence: CDR1 SGHTA, CDR2 FQGNSA. The CDR3 sequence is 13 residues long. The V end was cut by 5 bases, the J end by 6 bases, with 14 bases between. The CDR3 reads CASSLRIRIEQYF. Written as DNA, the CDR3 is TGTGCCAGCAGCCTTCGGATTCGAATCGAGCAGTACTTC.

This chain connects TRBV29-1 to TRBJ2-7; D is possibly TRBD2 (5 bases). The CDR3 sequence is 14 residues long. The V gene lost 4 bases and the J gene lost 7 bases, with 20 bases spanning the gap. Germline V gene sequence: CDR1 SQVTM, CDR2 ANQGSEA. CDR3 bases: TGCAGCGTTGGCCGAGCGGATCTTCAGCAGGAGCAGTACTTC. Amino acid sequence: CSVGRADLQQEQYF.

The chain carries TRBV7-2 and TRBJ1-4; D gene unclear. The V gene lost 5 bases and the J gene lost 4 bases, with 14 bases spanning the gap. Germline CDR1 reads SGHTA; CDR2 reads FQGNSA. The CDR3 runs 15 residues. As DNA, the CDR3 is TGTGCCAGCAGCCTTAGTTGGGCGCGTAATGAAAAACTGTTTTTT. Residues: CASSLSWARNEKLFF.

CDR3 sequence reads: CASSISRGFEQYF. In DNA, the CDR3 is TGTGCCAGTAGTATCTCTCGGGGGTTCGAGCAGTACTTC. V and J are TRBV19 and TRBJ2-7; perhaps TRBD2 as D (6 bases). V lost 3 bases and J lost 6, with 12 bases in between. The CDR3 extends over 13 amino acids. Per germline, CDR1 LNHDA and CDR2 SQIVND (reference sequence).

The rearrangement joins TRBV5-4 to TRBJ2-7; either TRBD1 or TRBD2 may supply D (5 bases each). In germline, CDR1 is SGHNT, CDR2 YYREEE (reference sequence). Between the trimmed V and J ends, which lost 2 bases and 6 bases, there was a span of 9 bases. The CDR3 is 12 amino acids. The CDR3 is CASSLFGGEQYF. The CDR3 DNA sequence: TGTGCCAGCAGCTTATTTGGGGGCGAGCAGTACTTC.

This chain connects TRBV10-3 to TRBJ1-6; weak D call: TRBD1 (5 bases). Germline V gives CDR1 ENHRY, CDR2 SYGVKD. This CDR3 is built from 14 residues. V was clipped by 5 bases and J by 7 bases, with 12 bases between them. The CDR3 coding sequence is TGTGCCATCAGTTCTGACAGTATGAATTCACCCCTCCACTTT. This translates into CAISSDSMNSPLHF.

This clone appeared a few times. V is TRBV7-5 and J is TRBJ2-7; the tabulated D call, TRBD2, remains unverified against the DNA. TRBV7-5 is designated a pseudogene. The CDR3 covers 15 residues. The CDR3 reads CARSSRKHPLYEQYF. The CDR3 DNA reads as TGTGCCAGAAGCTCCCGTAAGCACCCCCTCTACGAGCAGTACTTC.

This sequence joins TRBV5-4 and TRBJ1-3; possibly TRBD1 for D (6 bases). Between the trimmed V and J ends, which lost 4 bases and 4 bases, there was a span of 12 bases. CDR3 length: 14 residues. Germline V gene data show CDR1 as SGHNT and CDR2 as YYREEE (reference sequence). Written as DNA, the CDR3 is TGTGCCAGCAGCCAAACAGGGTCCGGAAACACCATATATTTT. Protein: CASSQTGSGNTIYF.

V and J are TRBV7-9 and TRBJ2-6, with D unresolved. The V gene's germline CDR1 is SEHNR and CDR2 FQNEAQ (reference sequence). V was cut by 4 bases and J by 0 bases, with 13 bases left in between. The length of the CDR3 is 17 residues. CDR3 region: CASSSPPATSGANVLTF. The CDR3 DNA is TGTGCCAGCAGCTCCCCTCCGGCGACCTCTGGGGCCAACGTCCTGACTTTC.

The CDR3 coding sequence is TGTGCCACCAGCAGGTCTACAGGCCAGTTTGGACTGTACAATGAGCAGTTCTTC. Its translation is CATSRSTGQFGLYNEQFF. The J gene is TRBJ2-1, the V gene TRBV15, with D perhaps given as TRBD1 or TRBD2 (5 bases each). This CDR3 region has 18 residues. CDR1 LNHNV and CDR2 YYDKDF come from the germline V gene (reference sequence). V lost 3 bases, J lost 4 bases, and 22 bases lay in between. Full variable domain (rest looked up from reference TRBV15 and TRBJ2-1): DAMVIQNPRYQVTQFGKPVTLSCSQTLNHNVMYWYQQKSSQAPKLLFHYYDKDFNNEADTPDNFQSRRPNTSFCFLDIRSPGLGDTAMYLCATSRSTGQFGLYNEQFFGPGTRLTVL.

In DNA form, the CDR3 reads TGTGCCAGTAGTACCTGGGGTACCGGGGAGCTGTTTTTT. Its protein product is CASSTWGTGELFF. The V gene is TRBV19, the J gene TRBJ2-2; D is undetermined. V was trimmed by 4 bases and J by 5 bases, leaving 8 bases between them. CDR3 size: 13 residues. Per germline, CDR1 LNHDA and CDR2 SQIVND (reference sequence).

The chain recombines TRBV11-3 with TRBJ2-2; D gene ambiguous. The germline V gene has CDR1 SGHNT and CDR2 YENEEA. This CDR3 spans 14 amino acids. V lost 7 bases and J lost 3, with 12 bases in between. The CDR3 nucleotides read TGTGCCAGCATGTTGCGCAGTTACACCGGGGAGCTGTTTTTT. This sequence encodes CASMLRSYTGELFF.

CDR3 residues: CATGRPQQYF. The CDR3 nucleotides read TGTGCCACCGGCCGCCCCCAGCAGTACTTC. The chain combines TRBV6-5 with TRBJ2-7; D gene ambiguous. This CDR3 is built from 10 residues. V gave up 10 bases and J gave up 8 bases, with 12 bases separating them. The V gene's germline CDR1 is MNHEY and CDR2 SVGAGI.

This clone was seen only once. The rearrangement uses TRBV5-6 and TRBJ2-4; D unclear. This CDR3 is built from 14 residues. Trimming shortened V by 2 bases and J by 9 bases, and 15 bases separated the two germline ends. CDR1 is SGHDT and CDR2 is YYEEEE in the germline V gene. In DNA form, the CDR3 reads TGTGCCAGCAGCTTCGGATCGACCGAGAGCATTCAGTACTTC. This codes for CASSFGSTESIQYF. Full variable domain (rest looked up from reference TRBV5-6 and TRBJ2-4): DAGVTQSPTHLIKTRGQQVTLRCSPKSGHDTVSWYQQALGQGPQFIFQYYEEEERQRGNFPDRFSGHQFPNYSSELNVNALLLGDSALYLCASSFGSTESIQYFGAGTRLSVL.

The genes are TRBV11-1 and TRBJ2-7; 11 nucleotides match TRBD1. The V gene's germline CDR1 is SGHAT and CDR2 FQDESV (reference sequence). There are 14 residues in the CDR3. Trimming at V came to 5 bases and at J to 3 bases, leaving 3 bases not matched to a gene. In nucleotides, the CDR3 is TGTGCCAGCAGCCGGGACAGGGGGTACTACGAGCAGTACTTC. Its translation is CASSRDRGYYEQYF.